Listed below are T cell receptor beta chains from one sample, sequenced in a study of blood T cell repertoires in COVID-19. Only in-frame clones appear in the TCRdb table, and some are missing; sequencing was by immunoSEQ multiplex PCR. The top ten hold 3.3% of the sample, which has 95,000 to 110,000 clones, roughly 83% seen once. The specimen sequenced was peripheral blood. All receptors come from an elderly woman with active or convalescent COVID-19. Each CDR3 is given with its conserved first and last residue. A D gene is named only where the DNA matches it firmly. Size is stated for part of the rows, as once, few or many counts, or as a class when the clone is expanded.

clone_size j_call v_call cdr3_length d_call cdr3_aa cdr3_nt
once TRBJ1-2 TRBV28 15 TRBD1 CASSSLGQGGNGYTF TGTGCCAGCAGTTCCCTAGGACAGGGTGGAAATGGCTACACCTTC
. TRBJ2-2 TRBV7-2 15 . CASSLYAGDTGELFF TGTGCCAGCAGCTTATACGCAGGGGACACCGGGGAGCTGTTTTTT
. TRBJ2-3 TRBV28 18 TRBD2 CASSLYSGRALDTDTQYF TGTGCCAGCAGTTTATATAGCGGGAGGGCCCTCGACACAGATACGCAGTATTTT
once TRBJ1-6 TRBV28 11 TRBD1 CASRYSGQVHF TGTGCCAGCAGGTATTCGGGACAGGTCCACTTT
. TRBJ2-7 TRBV6-1 16 TRBD1 CASSEARLGGAYEQYF TGTGCCAGCAGTGAAGCGCGGTTAGGGGGCGCCTACGAGCAGTACTTC
. TRBJ1-2 TRBV29-1 13 . CSVDWVGGDGYTF TGCAGCGTTGATTGGGTAGGGGGAGATGGCTACACCTTC
. TRBJ1-4 TRBV18 14 . CASSSGLTGEKLFF TGTGCCAGCTCCTCGGGACTGACTGGGGAAAAACTGTTTTTT
once TRBJ2-2 TRBV7-2 15 TRBD1 CASRPGQRVTGELFF TGTGCCAGCAGACCGGGACAGCGAGTCACCGGGGAGCTGTTTTTT
once TRBJ1-2 TRBV5-4 15 TRBD1 CASSRGQGVFYGYTF TGTGCCAGCAGTCGTGGACAGGGGGTATTCTATGGCTACACCTTC
. TRBJ2-3 TRBV29-1 12 . CSVLAGTDTQYF TGCAGCGTATTAGCGGGCACAGATACGCAGTATTTT
few TRBJ1-4 TRBV14 12 TRBD1 CASGQGYEKLFF TGTGCCAGTGGACAGGGTTATGAAAAACTGTTTTTT
. TRBJ1-1 TRBV21-1 17 . CASSKKERAAGNTEAFF TGTGCCAGCAGCAAAAAGGAGCGGGCGGCAGGGAACACTGAAGCTTTCTTT
. TRBJ1-1 TRBV16 14 . CASSPTPGKGEAFF TGTGCCAGCAGCCCCACCCCAGGGAAGGGTGAAGCTTTCTTT
. TRBJ2-2 TRBV2 17 . CASSETPGIRTAGELFF TGTGCCAGCAGTGAAACCCCAGGGATACGAACCGCCGGGGAGCTGTTTTTT
. TRBJ1-5 TRBV11-2 14 . CASSLGAGNQPQHF TGTGCCAGCAGCTTAGGTGCAGGCAATCAGCCCCAGCATTTT
. TRBJ2-7 TRBV10-2 14 TRBD1 CASSVSTGTYEQYF TGCGCCAGCAGTGTCTCGACAGGGACCTACGAGCAGTACTTC